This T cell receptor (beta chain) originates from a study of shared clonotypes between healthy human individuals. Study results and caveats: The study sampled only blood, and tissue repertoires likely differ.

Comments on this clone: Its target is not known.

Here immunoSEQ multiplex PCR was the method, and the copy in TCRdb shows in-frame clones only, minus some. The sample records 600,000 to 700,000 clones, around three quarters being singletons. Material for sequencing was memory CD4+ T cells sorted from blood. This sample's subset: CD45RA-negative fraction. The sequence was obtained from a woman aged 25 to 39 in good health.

In DNA, the CDR3 is TGTGCCAGCAGCTTGGGGGGACACCAGCGGACCGGGGAGCTGTTTTTT. It is translated as CASSLGGHQRTGELFF. The V gene is TRBV5-4, the J gene TRBJ2-2, with a possible D match to TRBD1 (6 bases). The ends were cut back, 0 bases at V and 5 bases at J, with 14 bases in the middle. The CDR3 sequence is 16 residues long. CDR1 and CDR2 from the germline V gene are SGHNT and YYREEE (reference sequence).